One sample yielded the 8 T cell receptor beta chains listed below, sequenced in a study of cytomegalovirus exposure and HLA in healthy donors. Clones were sequenced by immunoSEQ multiplex PCR, and TCRdb holds only the in-frame ones, with some missing. The data contain roughly 70,000 clones, around four fifths of them singletons. The specimen sequenced was PBMCs. The receptor set was obtained from a young man in good health and CMV-seronegative.

J is TRBJ2-5 and V is TRBV4-2, with TRBD1 matching over 9 bases. The germline V gene has CDR1 LGHNA and CDR2 YNFKEQ. V trimming: 3 bases; J trimming: 5 bases; junction bases outside the gene matches: 10. The CDR3 consists of 16 residues. The CDR3 region is CASSHEAGQGGETQYF. DNA of the CDR3: TGTGCCAGCAGCCACGAAGCGGGACAGGGAGGCGAGACCCAGTACTTC.

This rearrangement joins TRBV4-1 to TRBJ2-3; no clear D. The V gene lost 2 bases and the J gene lost 4 bases, with 7 bases spanning the gap. This CDR3 is built from 13 residues. Germline V gene sequence: CDR1 MGHRA, CDR2 YSYEKL. In DNA form, the CDR3 reads TGCGCCAGCAGCCAATACATCGCAGATACGCAGTATTTT. It is translated as CASSQYIADTQYF.

The chain is built from TRBV2 and TRBJ2-2; D is undetermined. CDR1 is SNHLY, CDR2 FYNNEI, per germline. The CDR3 sequence is 14 residues long. Between the trimmed V and J ends, which lost 3 bases and 1 base, there was a span of 6 bases. The CDR3 bases are TGTGCCAGCAGTGAGTACAGGAACACCGGGGAGCTGTTTTTT. Its protein is CASSEYRNTGELFF.

This sequence joins TRBV5-1 and TRBJ2-2, with D possibly matching TRBD1 (6 bases). Germline V lookup: CDR1 SGHRS, CDR2 YFSETQ. The CDR3 covers 15 residues. The germline V and J ends were trimmed by 0 bases and 3 bases, with 9 bases remaining between them. The CDR3 sequence: CASSLDRVDTGELFF. The CDR3 DNA follows: TGCGCCAGCAGCTTGGACAGGGTGGACACCGGGGAGCTGTTTTTT.

The chain uses TRBV7-6 and TRBJ1-3; D is undetermined. This CDR3 region has 17 residues. Trimming left V 3 bases short and J 1 base short, with 16 bases between. Germline assignment: CDR1 SGHVS and CDR2 FNYEAQ. The CDR3 sequence is CASSFHAGSFSGNTIYF. The CDR3 DNA reads TGTGCCAGCAGCTTCCACGCAGGATCCTTTTCTGGAAACACCATATATTTT.

The chain recombines TRBV28 with TRBJ1-2; TRBD1 matches at 7 bases. Germline lookup yields CDR1 MDHEN and CDR2 SYDVKM. The V and J ends lost 4 bases and 6 bases, in that order; junction bases with no gene match: 5. The CDR3 runs 13 residues. The CDR3 nucleotides are TGTGCCAGCAGTTCCCGGGACAGCGATGGCTACACCTTC. Residues: CASSSRDSDGYTF.

The genes are TRBV11-1 and TRBJ1-1; 7 bases match TRBD1. The CDR3 is made up of 14 amino acids. Germline values: CDR1 SGHAT, CDR2 FQDESV (reference sequence). The ends lost 5 bases at V and 3 bases at J; junction bases unmatched: 6. This chain's CDR3 is CASSLTGSYTEAFF. CDR3 nucleotides: TGTGCCAGCAGCCTGACAGGGTCCTACACTGAAGCTTTCTTT. The variable domain in full, completed from reference TRBV11-1 and TRBJ1-1, reads EAEVAQSPRYKITEKSQAVAFWCDPISGHATLYWYRQILGQGPELLVQFQDESVVDDSQLPKDRFSAERLKGVDSTLKIQPAELGDSAMYLCASSLTGSYTEAFFGQGTRLTVV.

This clone showed up just a few times. The rearrangement uses TRBV4-3 and TRBJ2-6; a weak D match, TRBD2 (6 bases). The CDR3 sequence is 16 residues long. Germline CDR1 is LGHNA and CDR2 is YSLEER. V was trimmed by 0 bases and J by 2 bases, leaving 8 bases between them. CDR3 loop: CASSQDAGTGANVLTF. In DNA form, the CDR3 reads TGCGCCAGCAGCCAAGACGCGGGAACTGGGGCCAACGTCCTGACTTTC.